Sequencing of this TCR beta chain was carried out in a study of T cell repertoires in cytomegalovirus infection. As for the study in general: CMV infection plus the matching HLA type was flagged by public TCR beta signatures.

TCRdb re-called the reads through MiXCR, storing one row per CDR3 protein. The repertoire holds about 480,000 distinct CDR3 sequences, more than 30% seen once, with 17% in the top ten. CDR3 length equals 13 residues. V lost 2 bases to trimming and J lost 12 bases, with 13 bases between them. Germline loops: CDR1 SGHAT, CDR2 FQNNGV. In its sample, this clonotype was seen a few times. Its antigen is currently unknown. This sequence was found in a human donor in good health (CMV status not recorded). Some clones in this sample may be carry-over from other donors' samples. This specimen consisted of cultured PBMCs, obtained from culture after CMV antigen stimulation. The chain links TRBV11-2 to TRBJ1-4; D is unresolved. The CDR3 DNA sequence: TGTGCCAGCAGCTTAATAACTCCCCCCGAACTGTTTTTT. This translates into CASSLITPPELFF.